This TCR beta chain was sequenced in a study of shared clonotypes between healthy human individuals. Study conclusions and caveats: A few donors had 4% to 6.5% of their naive CD4 clonotypes in common. Non-shared clonotypes showed lower generation probabilities than clonotypes common to all four donors. Blood was the sole source, and tissue repertoires probably differ.

Around 30,000 T cell genomes, or roughly 200 ng DNA, went into the sorted-subset replicate PCRs. Libraries were prepared by immunoSEQ multiplex PCR; TCRdb keeps only in-frame clonotypes and omits some of them. The sample contains 550,000 to 800,000 clones, about 90% of which appear only once. CDR1 is LNHDA and CDR2 is SQIVND in the germline V gene (reference sequence). Trimming removed 8 bases at V and 4 bases at J, with 8 bases between. This CDR3 is built from 11 residues. This clone was observed many times. Its specificity is not known. The sequence was obtained from a man between 18 and 29 years old in good health. Some clones in this sample may be carry-over from other donors' samples. This chain joins TRBV19 and TRBJ1-2; D unresolved. Sequenced input: memory CD8+ T cells from PBMCs. The subset was: CD45RO+ cells pooled with CCR7-negative TemRA cells. The CDR3 bases are TGTGCCAGTGAAACTACCTATGGCTACACCTTC. Protein sequence: CASETTYGYTF.